This TCR beta chain was documented in a study of long-term antiretroviral therapy in people with HIV. Concerning this clone itself: Antigen: not known.

V lost 2 bases and J lost 2, with 12 bases in between. This CDR3 has 15 amino acids. CDR1 and CDR2 from the germline V gene are MNHEY and SVGAGI. The assay, immunoSEQ v3.0, was run at survey level. TCRdb's copy holds only in-frame clones and misses some; the assay was immunoSEQ multiplex PCR. This repertoire shows more than 20,000 clones, approximately 95% found once; its top ten account for less than 2.5%. General study results and limits: The clones with expansion before ART were dominant in the repertoire at all time points. Transplant-donor-level diversity was not reached after ART, though diversity increased. Controls showed broader CDR3 length ranges than did the HIV repertoires.

The V gene is TRBV6-5, the J gene TRBJ2-5; D uncertain. The starting material was unsorted PBMCs, obtained about 4.7 years after starting antiretroviral therapy. This receptor was obtained from a woman aged 45-65 years with HIV. The CDR3 loop reads CASSYSWPAQETQYF. The CDR3 DNA sequence: TGTGCCAGCAGTTACAGCTGGCCAGCTCAAGAGACCCAGTACTTC.